The 25 T cell receptor beta chains presented below share a single source sample, sequenced in a study of blood T cell repertoires in COVID-19. Some clones are missing from TCRdb's copy, which holds only in-frame ones; the method was immunoSEQ multiplex PCR. This table has 210,000 or so clones, over 80% appearing once. Material for sequencing was peripheral blood. The source is a woman aged 25 to 45 with COVID-19, enrolled during active disease.

This clone has a single count. The chain joins TRBV6-2 or TRBV6-3 to TRBJ1-5; TRBD1 aligns across 7 bases. With V trimmed by 5 bases and J by 3 bases, 1 base remained unmatched. Looked up from germline, CDR1 is MNHEY and CDR2 is SVGEGT. The CDR3 consists of 13 residues. In DNA, the CDR3 is TGTGCCAGCAGTGACAGGGTCAATCAGCCCCAGCATTTT. Its protein product is CASSDRVNQPQHF.

CDR3: CASSLAHRDYEQYF. CDR3 in DNA: TGTGCCAGCAGCTTAGCGCACAGGGATTACGAGCAGTACTTC. The chain combines TRBV7-8 with TRBJ2-7, with D tentatively TRBD1 (6 bases). V gave up 0 bases and J gave up 4 bases, with 10 bases separating them. The CDR3 consists of 14 residues. The germline CDR1 and CDR2 sequences are SGHVS and FQNEAQ.

The table lists this clone with a few counts. The chain joins TRBV27 to TRBJ2-3, with 10 bases that match TRBD1. This CDR3 comprises 17 residues. With 7 bases clipped from V and 1 base from J, the junction kept 11 bases outside the gene matches. Germline V gives CDR1 MNHEY, CDR2 SMNVEV (reference sequence). The CDR3 protein is CASTNRRDRGGTDTQYF. The CDR3 DNA follows: TGTGCCAGCACCAACCGCCGGGACAGGGGCGGCACAGATACGCAGTATTTT.

This clone has at least ten counts. The chain combines TRBV5-6 with TRBJ1-1; the D gene is possibly TRBD1 (5 bases). This CDR3 has 14 residues. Germline CDR1 and CDR2: SGHDT and YYEEEE. With 5 bases removed from V and 1 base from J, the gap between germline ends came to 12 bases. CDR3 sequence: CASRKYDRNTEAFF. The CDR3 region has the DNA TGTGCCAGCAGGAAATATGACAGGAACACTGAAGCTTTCTTT. The full variable domain, with the rest looked up from reference TRBV5-6 and TRBJ1-1, is DAGVTQSPTHLIKTRGQQVTLRCSPKSGHDTVSWYQQALGQGPQFIFQYYEEEERQRGNFPDRFSGHQFPNYSSELNVNALLLGDSALYLCASRKYDRNTEAFFGQGTRLTVV.

V is TRBV7-2 and J is TRBJ2-3, with 8 bases lining up with TRBD1. The germline V gene encodes CDR1 SGHTA and CDR2 FQGNSA. CDR3 length: 15 residues. The V and J ends lost 1 base and 5 bases, in that order; junction bases with no gene match: 5. CDR3 DNA sequence: TGTGCCAGCAGCTTAGGACAGGGGATAATAGATACGCAGTATTTT. This translates into CASSLGQGIIDTQYF. Full variable domain (outside the CDR3, taken from reference TRBV7-2 and TRBJ2-3): GAGVSQSPSNKVTEKGKDVELRCDPISGHTALYWYRQSLGQGLEFLIYFQGNSAPDKSGLPSDRFSAERTGGSVSTLTIQRTQQEDSAVYLCASSLGQGIIDTQYFGPGTRLTVL.

The rearrangement links TRBV28 to TRBJ2-7; D is possibly TRBD1 (6 bases). There are 16 residues in the CDR3. The V gene lost 2 bases and the J gene lost 4 bases, with 18 bases spanning the gap. CDR1 is MDHEN and CDR2 is SYDVKM in the germline V gene. CDR3 loop: CASSLNPQGLWYEQYF. For the CDR3, the DNA is TGTGCCAGCAGTTTAAACCCCCAGGGGTTGTGGTACGAGCAGTACTTC.

The V call is TRBV5-1, the J call TRBJ2-5; 7 bases are a match to TRBD1. The V gene end was trimmed by 5 bases and the J gene end by 5 bases; junction bases not matched to a gene: 9. Germline V gene sequence: CDR1 SGHRS, CDR2 YFSETQ. The CDR3 length is 14 residues. The CDR3 DNA reads as TGCGCCAGCAGTCCGGGACAGCCTGCCGAGACCCAGTACTTC. This gives the protein CASSPGQPAETQYF.

The gene calls are TRBV24-1 and TRBJ1-5; D uncertain. V was shortened by 0 bases and J by 10 bases, with 18 bases between the two germline ends. The CDR3 sequence is 16 residues long. Germline CDR1 reads KGHDR; CDR2 reads SFDVKD. For the CDR3, the DNA is TGTGCCACCAGTGATTTGCAGGCACTCGGGGTGATTCCCCAGCATTTT. Protein: CATSDLQALGVIPQHF.

J is TRBJ1-1 and V is TRBV2, with 12 bases fitting TRBD1. The CDR3 runs 17 residues. CDR1 and CDR2 (germline): SNHLY, FYNNEI. The V and J ends lost 4 bases and 5 bases, in that order; junction bases with no gene match: 11. CDR3 DNA sequence: TGTGCCAGCAGTGGGGGGACAGGGGGCGATAAAGGTACTGAAGCTTTCTTT. As protein: CASSGGTGGDKGTEAFF. Full variable domain (missing parts from reference TRBV2 and TRBJ1-1): EPEVTQTPSHQVTQMGQEVILRCVPISNHLYFYWYRQILGQKVEFLVSFYNNEISEKSEIFDDQFSVERPDGSNFTLKIRSTKLEDSAMYFCASSGGTGGDKGTEAFFGQGTRLTVV.

The rearrangement links TRBV14 to TRBJ2-2, with 10 bases lining up with TRBD2. The CDR3 length is 18 residues. Germline trimming cut 0 bases from V and 1 base from J; bases unmatched to any gene: 5. The germline V gene encodes CDR1 SGHDN and CDR2 FVKESK. The DNA of the CDR3 is TGTGCCAGCAGCCAAGATCTGGGGACTAGCGAGAACACCGGGGAGCTGTTTTTT. Residues: CASSQDLGTSENTGELFF. Complete variable domain (other parts from reference TRBV14 and TRBJ2-2): EAGVTQFPSHSVIEKGQTVTLRCDPISGHDNLYWYRRVMGKEIKFLLHFVKESKQDESGMPNNRFLAERTGGTYSTLKVQPAELEDSGVYFCASSQDLGTSENTGELFFGEGSRLTVL.

This sequence joins TRBV19 and TRBJ2-7; 10 bases are a match to TRBD1. Unmatched junction bases numbered 6, after V lost 5 bases and J lost 2 bases. Germline values: CDR1 LNHDA, CDR2 SQIVND (reference sequence). CDR3 size: 15 residues. The CDR3 protein is CASSPPGTGAYEQYF. CDR3 nucleotides: TGTGCCAGTAGTCCGCCCGGGACAGGGGCCTACGAGCAGTACTTC. The complete variable domain, with remaining parts taken from reference TRBV19 and TRBJ2-7, reads DGGITQSPKYLFRKEGQNVTLSCEQNLNHDAMYWYRQDPGQGLRLIYYSQIVNDFQKGDIAEGYSVSREKKESFPLTVTSAQKNPTAFYLCASSPPGTGAYEQYFGPGTRLTVT.

This rearrangement joins TRBV6-4 to TRBJ1-2; 9 bases fit TRBD1. The trim removed 4 bases at V and 0 bases at J, leaving 3 bases unmatched. The length of the CDR3 is 15 residues. Germline lookup yields CDR1 MRHNA and CDR2 SNTAGT. CDR3 sequence (DNA): TGTGCCAGCAGTGGGGGACAGGGTTCTAACTATGGCTACACCTTC. This gives the protein CASSGGQGSNYGYTF.

This clone appeared a few times. V usage is TRBV28 and J usage is TRBJ1-6; a weak D match, TRBD1 (6 bases). Germline loops: CDR1 MDHEN, CDR2 SYDVKM. V lost 6 bases, J lost 7 bases, and 13 bases lay in between. This CDR3 has 14 amino acids. The CDR3 here is CASSPDRINSPLHF. In DNA form, the CDR3 reads TGTGCCAGCAGCCCAGACAGGATCAATTCACCCCTCCACTTT.

This rearrangement joins TRBV27 to TRBJ1-5; maybe TRBD1 (6 bases). CDR1 is MNHEY and CDR2 is SMNVEV in the germline V gene (reference sequence). The ends were cut back, 5 bases at V and 6 bases at J, with 11 bases in the middle. The length of the CDR3 is 13 residues. The CDR3: CASSTNRVQPQHF. The CDR3 DNA follows: TGTGCCAGCAGTACCAACAGGGTTCAGCCCCAGCATTTT.

This rearrangement joins TRBV11-3 to TRBJ1-6; TRBD1 matches 10 bases. V trimming: 8 bases; J trimming: 8 bases; junction bases outside the gene matches: 0. This CDR3 is built from 12 residues. The germline V gene encodes CDR1 SGHNT and CDR2 YENEEA. The CDR3 DNA reads as TGTGCCAGCGGGACAGGGGATTCACCCCTCCACTTT. Protein product: CASGTGDSPLHF.

The chain joins TRBV5-4 to TRBJ1-6, with 7 bases that match TRBD1. With 0 bases clipped from V and 7 bases from J, the junction kept 1 base outside the gene matches. In germline, CDR1 is SGHNT, CDR2 YYREEE (reference sequence). The length of the CDR3 is 14 residues. CDR3 amino acids: CASSLAGGNSPLHF. The CDR3 DNA reads as TGTGCCAGCAGCTTGGCAGGGGGGAATTCACCCCTCCACTTT.

The chain employs TRBV7-9 and TRBJ1-5; TRBD1 matches at 10 bases. The length of the CDR3 is 16 residues. Trimming removed 6 bases from V and 3 bases from J; junction bases left unmatched: 8. Germline CDR1 SEHNR, CDR2 FQNEAQ (reference sequence). The CDR3 bases are TGTGCCAGCAGTTGGGGGACAGGGGCCACCAATCAGCCCCAGCATTTT. Protein product: CASSWGTGATNQPQHF.

This clone was observed a single time. V is TRBV5-1 and J is TRBJ2-5, with TRBD1 as a possible D gene (5 bases). The germline V gene has CDR1 SGHRS and CDR2 YFSETQ. Between the trimmed V and J ends, which lost 0 bases and 4 bases, there was a span of 10 bases. This CDR3 region has 14 residues. As DNA, the CDR3 is TGCGCCAGCAGCTTGGAGGGCCAGGGAGAGACCCAGTACTTC. This encodes CASSLEGQGETQYF.

The chain combines TRBV28 with TRBJ2-7; TRBD2 is a possible D gene (6 bases). V lost 7 bases and J lost 0, with 16 bases in between. This CDR3 contains 15 residues. Germline CDR1 reads MDHEN; CDR2 reads SYDVKM. CDR3 DNA: TGTGCCAGCACCCACGGACTAAGCGTCTCCTACGAGCAGTACTTC. Protein product: CASTHGLSVSYEQYF.

This clone was seen a few times. This CDR3 is also generated by other DNA sequences in the sample. The J gene is TRBJ1-2, the V gene TRBV5-1; unclear D gene. The CDR3 runs 12 residues. Trimming cost V 0 bases and J 7 bases, with 7 bases left between them. CDR1 and CDR2 (germline): SGHRS, YFSETQ. CDR3 sequence: CASSLAGGGYTF. CDR3 sequence (DNA): TGCGCCAGCAGCTTGGCCGGAGGTGGCTACACCTTC.

This CDR3 is CASSQGGIYYGYTF. The CDR3 region has the DNA TGTGCCAGCAGCCAAGGCGGCATCTACTATGGCTACACCTTC. This chain connects TRBV3-1 (or the pseudogene TRBV3-2) to TRBJ1-2; D uncertain. CDR3 length: 14 residues. Deletions cut 1 base from V and 3 bases from J, with 9 bases between. Germline CDR1 and CDR2: LGHDT and YNNKEL (reference sequence).

The chain couples TRBV27 to TRBJ2-5; 8 positions agree with TRBD2. The V gene's germline CDR1 is MNHEY and CDR2 SMNVEV (reference sequence). V was clipped by 5 bases and J by 6 bases; unmatched bases: 20. The CDR3 covers 18 residues. CDR3 in DNA: TGTGCCAGCAGTCCGCCTAGTTGGGGTAGCGGGACCGAGAAGACCCAGTACTTC. This gives the protein CASSPPSWGSGTEKTQYF.

V gene TRBV6-5 combines with J gene TRBJ1-1; TRBD1 matches at 7 bases. Per germline, CDR1 MNHEY and CDR2 SVGAGI. V lost 7 bases to trimming and J lost 1 base; unmatched junction nucleotides: 0. The CDR3 spans 12 residues. The CDR3 sequence is CASNRGNTEAFF. DNA for the CDR3: TGTGCCAGCAACAGGGGGAACACTGAAGCTTTCTTT.

J is TRBJ2-3 and V is TRBV6-5, with 8 bases identical to TRBD2. After removal of 6 bases from V and 5 bases from J, the junction contained 7 bases not matched to a gene. This CDR3 spans 14 amino acids. CDR1 and CDR2 (germline): MNHEY, SVGAGI. The CDR3 bases are TGTGCCAGCAGGGTCGGGGGGGCCCTAGATACGCAGTATTTT. As protein: CASRVGGALDTQYF.

This sequence joins TRBV29-1 and TRBJ1-2, with D perhaps TRBD1 (6 bases). Germline CDR1 and CDR2: SQVTM and ANQGSEA. The CDR3 runs 13 residues. Trimming took off 5 bases at V and 4 bases at J, with 14 bases between the two ends. In nucleotides, the CDR3 is TGCAGCGTTCCAGGACAGACTTCCTATGGCTACACCTTC. This translates into CSVPGQTSYGYTF.